Listed here are 14 T cell receptor beta chains from one sample, sequenced in a study of blood T cell repertoires in COVID-19. TCRdb's copy holds only in-frame clones and misses some; the assay was immunoSEQ multiplex PCR. The data show some 40,000 clones, approximately 83% seen once. What was sequenced was peripheral blood. The receptors were gathered from an elderly woman with acute or convalescent COVID-19.

The chain uses TRBV2 and TRBJ1-1, with D possibly being TRBD1 (5 bases). The CDR3 is made up of 14 amino acids. Germline V gene data show CDR1 as SNHLY and CDR2 as FYNNEI. Trimming removed 8 bases from V and 11 bases from J, with 24 bases in between. CDR3 nucleotides: TGTGCCAGCGCCCCTTACGGGACTCCGGGTGGGGCTTTCTTT. Its protein is CASAPYGTPGGAFF.

This chain links TRBV3-1 (or the pseudogene TRBV3-2) with TRBJ2-3, with 13 bases that match TRBD2. V lost 4 bases and J lost 5; bases outside the gene matches: 6. Germline CDR1 reads LGHDT; CDR2 reads YNNKEL (reference sequence). This CDR3 region has 16 residues. As DNA, the CDR3 is TGTGCCAGCAGCCCGATTGGACTAGCGGGGGAAGATACGCAGTATTTT. Translation gives CASSPIGLAGEDTQYF.

This chain uses TRBV19 with TRBJ1-5; D gene ambiguous. V was shortened by 2 bases and J by 5 bases, with 10 bases between the two germline ends. Germline CDR1 is LNHDA and CDR2 is SQIVND (reference sequence). The CDR3 consists of 14 residues. For the CDR3, the DNA is TGTGCCAGTAGTATAAGTTGGGCAGATCAGCCCCAGCATTTT. Translating it yields CASSISWADQPQHF.

J is TRBJ2-2 and V is TRBV6-5, with D possibly matching TRBD2 (7 bases). This CDR3 has 13 residues. Germline V gene data show CDR1 as MNHEY and CDR2 as SVGAGI. Between the trimmed V and J ends, which lost 6 bases and 7 bases, there was a span of 12 bases. This CDR3 reads CASSPGGHGELFF. In DNA form, the CDR3 reads TGTGCCAGCAGCCCCGGGGGGCACGGGGAGCTGTTTTTT.

The rearrangement joins TRBV7-9 to TRBJ1-1; maybe TRBD1 (6 bases). Trimming took off 2 bases at V and 5 bases at J, with 12 bases between the two ends. CDR1 is SEHNR and CDR2 is FQNEAQ in the germline V gene (reference sequence). This CDR3 has 14 amino acids. The CDR3 loop reads CASSLQGKETEAFF. As DNA, the CDR3 is TGTGCCAGCAGCTTACAGGGGAAAGAGACTGAAGCTTTCTTT.

The gene calls are TRBV19 and TRBJ2-3, with TRBD2 matching over 11 bases. Looked up from germline, CDR1 is LNHDA and CDR2 is SQIVND (reference sequence). The CDR3 runs to 15 residues. The V gene end was trimmed by 4 bases and the J gene end by 1 base; junction bases not matched to a gene: 1. The CDR3 loop is CASSTTSGGTDTQYF. CDR3 bases: TGTGCCAGTAGTACGACTAGCGGGGGCACAGATACGCAGTATTTT.

This clone appeared once. The chain has TRBV7-9 and TRBJ1-4; 7 bases are shared with TRBD1. The CDR3 extends over 15 amino acids. Germline values: CDR1 SEHNR, CDR2 FQNEAQ (reference sequence). The V and J ends lost 5 bases and 4 bases, in that order; junction bases with no gene match: 7. The CDR3 coding sequence is TGTGCCAGCAGCCCAAACAGGGGCTATAATGAAAAACTGTTTTTT. This translates into CASSPNRGYNEKLFF.

This clone showed up just once. The V gene is TRBV11-2, the J gene TRBJ1-3; D gene uncertain. Trimming took off 4 bases at V and 0 bases at J, with 7 bases between the two ends. Per germline, CDR1 SGHAT and CDR2 FQNNGV. The length of the CDR3 is 14 residues. In DNA form, the CDR3 reads TGTGCCAGCAGCTATGCGAGCTCTGGAAACACCATATATTTT. Translating it yields CASSYASSGNTIYF.

V usage is TRBV28 and J usage is TRBJ1-6; TRBD1 matches at 7 bases. There are 17 residues in the CDR3. The germline gives CDR1 MDHEN, CDR2 SYDVKM. After removal of 5 bases from V and 0 bases from J, the junction contained 7 bases not matched to a gene. DNA for the CDR3: TGTGCCAGCAGTGGGGCGGACAGGAGCTCCTATAATTCACCCCTCCACTTT. Its protein product is CASSGADRSSYNSPLHF.

The rearrangement uses TRBV19 and TRBJ2-1; no clear D. The V gene's germline CDR1 is LNHDA and CDR2 SQIVND (reference sequence). V lost 4 bases to trimming and J lost 5 bases, with 6 bases between them. The CDR3 is made up of 12 amino acids. The CDR3 DNA sequence: TGTGCCAGTAGTAATCTAGACAATGAGCAGTTCTTC. Its protein is CASSNLDNEQFF. The entire variable domain, with the rest obtained from reference TRBV19 and TRBJ2-1, is as follows: DGGITQSPKYLFRKEGQNVTLSCEQNLNHDAMYWYRQDPGQGLRLIYYSQIVNDFQKGDIAEGYSVSREKKESFPLTVTSAQKNPTAFYLCASSNLDNEQFFGPGTRLTVL.

V and J are TRBV6-5 and TRBJ1-1, with D tentatively TRBD1 (5 bases). The CDR3 has 15 amino acids. Germline V gene data show CDR1 as MNHEY and CDR2 as SVGAGI. V was trimmed by 2 bases and J by 1 base, leaving 11 bases between them. The CDR3 DNA is TGTGCCAGCAGTTACGTGGGGGGGAGGAACACTGAAGCTTTCTTT. Residues: CASSYVGGRNTEAFF.

V and J are TRBV5-6 and TRBJ2-2, with D possibly matching TRBD1 (6 bases). The CDR3 length is 16 residues. Per the germline V gene, CDR1 is SGHDT and CDR2 is YYEEEE. V lost 3 bases to trimming and J lost 6 bases, with 18 bases between them. The CDR3 reads CASSWQVIRGSGELFF. CDR3 bases: TGTGCCAGCAGCTGGCAAGTCATTAGGGGGTCCGGGGAGCTGTTTTTT.

This chain uses TRBV10-3 with TRBJ2-1, with D maybe TRBD1 (5 bases). Deletions cut 3 bases from V and 5 bases from J, with 8 bases between. Germline lookup yields CDR1 ENHRY and CDR2 SYGVKD. The CDR3 runs 13 residues. The CDR3 sequence is CAISEAGNNEQFF. For the CDR3, the DNA is TGTGCCATCAGTGAAGCAGGGAACAATGAGCAGTTCTTC.

CDR3 coding DNA: TGTGCCAGCAGCTTAAGGCCGCGCACAGGGGGGGTTGATCAGCCCCAGCATTTT. This sequence encodes CASSLRPRTGGVDQPQHF. The chain employs TRBV7-2 and TRBJ1-5; 8 nucleotides align to TRBD1. With 2 bases clipped from V and 5 bases from J, the junction kept 14 bases outside the gene matches. This CDR3 is 18 amino acids long. Germline CDR1 SGHTA, CDR2 FQGNSA.